Presented here are 25 T cell receptor beta chains from one specimen sequenced in a study of spatial heterogeneity in lung cancer. In TCRdb, the 5' RACE reads were re-called with MiXCR into one record per CDR3 protein. The table shows approximately 40,000 distinct CDR3 sequences, with over 6.5% occurring only once. This sample's time point: sample taken at primary tumor resection. The source material was PBMCs, sampled at surgery. Receptors were obtained from a female donor with early-stage non-small cell lung cancer.

The chain has TRBV7-9 and TRBJ2-5; D is undetermined. The germline V gene has CDR1 SEHNR and CDR2 FQNEAQ (reference sequence). The CDR3 is made up of 13 amino acids. Trimming left V 1 base short and J 3 bases short, with 6 bases between. The CDR3: CASSLVGEETQYF. The CDR3 DNA reads as TGTGCCAGCAGCTTAGTTGGGGAAGAGACCCAGTACTTC.

The J gene is TRBJ1-2, the V gene TRBV9; D is unclear. The germline V and J ends were trimmed by 0 bases and 1 base, with 4 bases remaining between them. The CDR3 totals 13 residues. CDR1 and CDR2 (germline): SGDLS, YYNGEE. The CDR3 sequence: CASSVGINYGYTF. CDR3 sequence (DNA): TGTGCCAGCAGCGTAGGAATTAACTATGGCTACACCTTC.

In this sample, this clonotype turned up many times. This chain uses TRBV2 with TRBJ2-1; no firm D call. The CDR3 contains 13 residues. Per the germline V gene, CDR1 is SNHLY and CDR2 is FYNNEI. With 7 bases removed from V and 0 bases from J, the gap between germline ends came to 7 bases. The CDR3 nucleotides are TGTGCCAGCATGGGCAACTCCTACAATGAGCAGTTCTTC. Amino acids: CASMGNSYNEQFF.

V gene TRBV6-1 combines with J gene TRBJ2-5; 8 bases match TRBD2. The trim removed 2 bases at V and 4 bases at J, leaving 3 bases unmatched. This CDR3 spans 14 amino acids. Germline V gene data show CDR1 as MNHNS and CDR2 as SASEGT. CDR3 sequence reads: CASSESAGGETQYF. CDR3 nucleotide sequence: TGTGCCAGCAGTGAAAGCGCGGGAGGAGAGACCCAGTACTTC.

Many counts were recorded for this clonotype. This chain joins TRBV5-5 and TRBJ2-1; the D gene is possibly TRBD2 (5 bases). This CDR3 is 14 amino acids long. CDR1 is SGHKS and CDR2 is YYEKEE in the germline V gene (reference sequence). Trimming removed 4 bases from V and 3 bases from J, with 11 bases in between. The CDR3 spells CASSTRRDYNEQFF. In DNA, the CDR3 is TGTGCCAGCAGCACCCGCCGGGACTACAATGAGCAGTTCTTC.

Points on this clonotype: This may stem from a read error, because a much larger clone lies one nucleotide away. The rearrangement links TRBV5-1 to TRBJ1-1; no clear D gene. The V gene lost 0 bases and the J gene lost 5 bases, with 11 bases spanning the gap. This CDR3 spans 14 amino acids. Germline-derived CDR1 and CDR2 are SGHRS and YFSETQ. CDR3 coding DNA: TGCGCCAGCAGCTTGGACGTCCAGACGACTGAAGCTTTCTTT. This codes for CASSLDVQTTEAFF.

This clonotype was seen many times. The CDR3 DNA sequence: TGTGCCAGCAGCGGGGGCGCAGTGCGCTTCTTTAATCAGCCCCAGCATTTT. It translates to CASSGGAVRFFNQPQHF. The rearrangement links TRBV5-8 to TRBJ1-5; maybe TRBD1 (6 bases). CDR3 length equals 17 residues. V was clipped by 4 bases and J by 4 bases, with 21 bases between them. Looked up from germline, CDR1 is SGHTS and CDR2 is YDEGEE.

This clonotype was counted many times. V is TRBV6-5 and J is TRBJ1-2; TRBD1 might be the D (5 bases). CDR3 size: 13 residues. In germline, CDR1 is MNHEY, CDR2 SVGAGI. Trimming took 4 bases from V and 4 from J, leaving 10 bases between them. The CDR3 is CASSSGTVYGYTF. CDR3 bases: TGTGCCAGCAGTTCCGGGACGGTCTATGGCTACACCTTC.

This sequence joins TRBV5-1 and TRBJ1-1, with D hard to call. CDR1 is SGHRS and CDR2 is YFSETQ in the germline V gene. The CDR3 sequence is 15 residues long. The V gene lost 2 bases and the J gene lost 0 bases, with 11 bases spanning the gap. The CDR3 bases are TGCGCCAGCAGCTTAATTGGCAGATTGAACACTGAAGCTTTCTTT. Residues: CASSLIGRLNTEAFF.

This clonotype was counted at least ten times. V usage is TRBV29-1 and J usage is TRBJ2-3; D not resolved. Per the germline V gene, CDR1 is SQVTM and CDR2 is ANQGSEA. The CDR3 totals 13 residues. V was trimmed by 0 bases and J by 0 bases, leaving 4 bases between them. The DNA of the CDR3 is TGCAGCGTTGAAGATCCCAGCACAGATACGCAGTATTTT. Amino acids: CSVEDPSTDTQYF.

This clonotype came up a few times. The genes are TRBV7-9 and TRBJ2-1, with 8 bases fitting TRBD2. The CDR3 loop spans 16 amino acids. V dropped 7 bases and J dropped 4; count of bases not matched to a gene: 12. Germline V gives CDR1 SEHNR, CDR2 FQNEAQ (reference sequence). Here the CDR3 reads CASNPSGGGLYNEQFF. The CDR3 coding sequence is TGTGCCAGCAACCCCTCTGGCGGGGGGCTTTACAATGAGCAGTTCTTC.

This clonotype was seen many times. The J gene is TRBJ2-4, the V gene TRBV29-1; D not certain. CDR3 size: 12 residues. V was trimmed by 6 bases and J by 5 bases, leaving 11 bases between them. CDR1 SQVTM and CDR2 ANQGSEA come from the germline V gene. CDR3 protein: CSVVGRENIQYF. The CDR3 coding sequence is TGCAGCGTGGTCGGCCGCGAAAACATTCAGTACTTC.

This clonotype was recorded at least ten times. This chain uses TRBV7-9 with TRBJ2-5; 11 bases match TRBD1. Trimming removed 5 bases from V and 2 bases from J; junction bases left unmatched: 10. The CDR3 sequence is 17 residues long. Germline assignment: CDR1 SEHNR and CDR2 FQNEAQ (reference sequence). The CDR3 nucleotides read TGTGCCAGCAGCCTACCGAGGACAGGGGGCGGACAAGAGACCCAGTACTTC. Translated, it gives CASSLPRTGGGQETQYF.

This clonotype was seen ten or more times. The chain carries TRBV28 and TRBJ2-7, with TRBD1 matching 8 bases. The germline V gene encodes CDR1 MDHEN and CDR2 SYDVKM. V lost 6 bases and J lost 7; bases outside the gene matches: 8. This CDR3 contains 13 residues. Here the CDR3 reads CASRARGLREQYF. The CDR3 DNA reads as TGTGCCAGCAGAGCCAGGGGGCTCCGGGAGCAGTACTTC.

At least ten counts were recorded for this clonotype. The V and J genes are TRBV27 and TRBJ2-7, with D uncertain. Between the trimmed V and J ends, which lost 2 bases and 0 bases, there was a span of 11 bases. The germline gives CDR1 MNHEY, CDR2 SMNVEV (reference sequence). The CDR3 consists of 15 residues. The DNA for the CDR3 is TGTGCCAGCAGTTTAGTATATAGATACTCCTACGAGCAGTACTTC. This sequence encodes CASSLVYRYSYEQYF.

This clonotype was counted a few times. The gene calls are TRBV30 and TRBJ1-5; 7 bases map to TRBD1. Germline V gives CDR1 GTSNPN, CDR2 SVGIG (reference sequence). The CDR3 sequence is 15 residues long. V trimming: 0 bases; J trimming: 4 bases; junction bases outside the gene matches: 6. CDR3: CAWSVLNRGNQPQHF. CDR3 DNA: TGTGCCTGGAGTGTCCTGAACAGGGGTAATCAGCCCCAGCATTTT. The entire variable domain, with the rest obtained from reference TRBV30 and TRBJ1-5, is as follows: SQTIHQWPATLVQPVGSPLSLECTVEGTSNPNLYWYRQAAGRGLQLLFYSVGIGQISSEVPQNLSASRPQDRQFILSSKKLLLSDSGFYLCAWSVLNRGNQPQHFGDGTRLSIL.

This clonotype was observed at least ten times. This chain uses TRBV9 with TRBJ2-1; the D is unclear. The CDR3 totals 14 residues. V was pared by 0 bases and J by 8 bases, with 12 bases between. The germline V gene has CDR1 SGDLS and CDR2 YYNGEE. CDR3 coding DNA: TGTGCCAGCAGCGTAGATCACGGGTTCGATGAGCAGTTCTTC. Translated, it gives CASSVDHGFDEQFF.

This clonotype was observed many times. V gene TRBV11-1 combines with J gene TRBJ1-2; 7 bases map to TRBD1. This CDR3 is 13 amino acids long. Germline lookup yields CDR1 SGHAT and CDR2 FQDESV (reference sequence). V gave up 5 bases and J gave up 4 bases; unmatched junction bases: 4. In DNA, the CDR3 is TGTGCCAGCAGCGAATGGGACAGCTATGGCTACACCTTC. Its translation is CASSEWDSYGYTF.

This clonotype was observed at least ten times. The V and J genes are TRBV14 and TRBJ2-2; the D is unclear. The CDR3 sequence is 12 residues long. The germline V gene has CDR1 SGHDN and CDR2 FVKESK. V was shortened by 4 bases and J by 5 bases, with 5 bases between the two germline ends. CDR3 amino acids: CASSRATGELFF. The CDR3 region has the DNA TGTGCCAGCAGCCGAGCGACCGGGGAGCTGTTTTTT. The full variable domain, its missing parts supplied by reference TRBV14 and TRBJ2-2, is EAGVTQFPSHSVIEKGQTVTLRCDPISGHDNLYWYRRVMGKEIKFLLHFVKESKQDESGMPNNRFLAERTGGTYSTLKVQPAELEDSGVYFCASSRATGELFFGEGSRLTVL.

The gene calls are TRBV7-9 and TRBJ1-6; the D gene is possibly TRBD1 (5 bases). The CDR3 spans 16 residues. V was pared by 4 bases and J by 5 bases, with 15 bases between. Germline V lookup: CDR1 SEHNR, CDR2 FQNEAQ (reference sequence). The CDR3 nucleotides are TGTGCCAGCAGCTCGGTGGCCGGGGGGAATAATTCACCCCTCCACTTT. It codes for CASSSVAGGNNSPLHF.

This clonotype was picked up many times. The chain is built from TRBV5-8 and TRBJ2-7, with TRBD1 as a possible D gene (6 bases). This CDR3 spans 15 amino acids. V lost 4 bases to trimming and J lost 5 bases, with 19 bases between them. Germline V gives CDR1 SGHTS, CDR2 YDEGEE. This chain's CDR3 is CASSPGTSYRNEQYF. The CDR3 coding sequence is TGTGCCAGCAGCCCCGGGACATCCTATCGGAACGAGCAGTACTTC.

This clonotype was observed a handful of times. The chain joins TRBV12-3 or TRBV12-4 to TRBJ1-2; no definite D call. Trimming pared 8 bases from V and 8 bases from J, leaving 15 bases between. The CDR3 spans 12 residues. In nucleotides, the CDR3 is TGTGCCAGCGTGAATGATGGCAGCGGCTACACCTTC. It encodes CASVNDGSGYTF.

This clonotype was recorded at least ten times. The rearrangement links TRBV4-1 to TRBJ2-1; 10 nucleotides agree with TRBD2. J lost 7 bases, V lost 3 bases, and 6 bases had no gene match. CDR3 size: 15 residues. Germline V gene data show CDR1 as MGHRA and CDR2 as YSYEKL. The CDR3 bases are TGCGCCAGCAGCCATAAAGCGGGGGGGCAAAATGAGCAGTTCTTC. Translation gives CASSHKAGGQNEQFF.

This clonotype was detected many times. This rearrangement joins TRBV11-2 to TRBJ2-1; 11 bases align to TRBD2. Looked up from germline, CDR1 is SGHAT and CDR2 is FQNNGV. The CDR3 is 20 amino acids. J gave up 1 base and V 2 bases, and 13 bases lay outside the gene matches. The CDR3 coding sequence is TGTGCCAGCAGCTTAATGGCTAGCGGGGGGCTTATTACTTCCTACAATGAGCAGTTCTTC. Protein product: CASSLMASGGLITSYNEQFF.

The table lists this clonotype with many counts. This chain joins TRBV7-9 and TRBJ2-5; D remains unclear. CDR3 length: 14 amino acids. In germline, CDR1 is SEHNR, CDR2 FQNEAQ (reference sequence). Between the trimmed V and J ends, which lost 1 base and 5 bases, there was a span of 11 bases. CDR3 protein: CASSLEGRIETQYF. CDR3 sequence (DNA): TGTGCCAGCAGCTTAGAAGGGCGCATTGAGACCCAGTACTTC.